This TCR beta chain was sequenced in a study of spatial heterogeneity in lung cancer. On the study more broadly: Detection consistently captured more beta-chain sequences than alpha-chain sequences.

This clonotype has only a few counts. Time point noted: blood at routine non-recurrence follow-up after resection. The authors sequenced whole RNA from tumor, nontumor lung or frozen PBMC without sorting. This CDR3 has 13 amino acids. The V gene's germline CDR1 is SEHNR and CDR2 FQNEAQ (reference sequence). Trimming shortened V by 5 bases and J by 1 base, and 9 bases separated the two germline ends. TCRdb analysed the 5' RACE reads with MiXCR anew, one entry per CDR3 protein. Of some 120,000 distinct CDR3 sequences in the sample, less than 15% were seen once. Sequences were derived from PBMCs, sampled at follow-up. This chain connects TRBV7-9 to TRBJ2-7; unclear D gene. This receptor was identified in a male donor with early-stage non-small cell lung cancer. This CDR3 is CASSTLFSYEQYF. In DNA form, the CDR3 reads TGTGCCAGCAGCACGTTATTTTCCTACGAGCAGTACTTC.